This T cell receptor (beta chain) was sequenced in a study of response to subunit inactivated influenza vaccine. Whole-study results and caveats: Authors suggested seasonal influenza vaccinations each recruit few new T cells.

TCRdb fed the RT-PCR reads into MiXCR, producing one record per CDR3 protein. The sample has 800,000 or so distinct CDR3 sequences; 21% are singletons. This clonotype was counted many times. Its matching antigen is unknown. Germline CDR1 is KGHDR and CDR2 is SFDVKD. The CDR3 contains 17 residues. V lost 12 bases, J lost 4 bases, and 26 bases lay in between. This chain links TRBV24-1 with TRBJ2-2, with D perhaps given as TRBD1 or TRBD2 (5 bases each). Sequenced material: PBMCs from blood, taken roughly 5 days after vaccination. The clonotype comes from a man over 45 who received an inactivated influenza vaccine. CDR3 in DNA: TGTGCCCCACCGAGGGTGCAGCACCTCAGGGTCACCGGGGAGCTGTTTTTT. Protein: CAPPRVQHLRVTGELFF.